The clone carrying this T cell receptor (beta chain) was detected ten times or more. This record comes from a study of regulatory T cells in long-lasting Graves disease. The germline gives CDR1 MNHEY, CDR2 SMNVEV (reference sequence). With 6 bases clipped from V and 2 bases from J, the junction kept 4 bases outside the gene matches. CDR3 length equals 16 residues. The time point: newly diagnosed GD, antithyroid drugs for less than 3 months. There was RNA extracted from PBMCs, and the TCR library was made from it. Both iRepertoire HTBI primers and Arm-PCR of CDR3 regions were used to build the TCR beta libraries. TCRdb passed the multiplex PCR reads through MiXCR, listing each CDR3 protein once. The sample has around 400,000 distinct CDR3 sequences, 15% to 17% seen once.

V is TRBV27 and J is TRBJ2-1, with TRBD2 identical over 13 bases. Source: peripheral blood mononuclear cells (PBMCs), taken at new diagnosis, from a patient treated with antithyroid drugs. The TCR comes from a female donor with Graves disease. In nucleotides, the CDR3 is TGTGCCAGCAGGACCGGGACTAGCGGGGCCTACAATGAGCAGTTCTTC. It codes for CASRTGTSGAYNEQFF.